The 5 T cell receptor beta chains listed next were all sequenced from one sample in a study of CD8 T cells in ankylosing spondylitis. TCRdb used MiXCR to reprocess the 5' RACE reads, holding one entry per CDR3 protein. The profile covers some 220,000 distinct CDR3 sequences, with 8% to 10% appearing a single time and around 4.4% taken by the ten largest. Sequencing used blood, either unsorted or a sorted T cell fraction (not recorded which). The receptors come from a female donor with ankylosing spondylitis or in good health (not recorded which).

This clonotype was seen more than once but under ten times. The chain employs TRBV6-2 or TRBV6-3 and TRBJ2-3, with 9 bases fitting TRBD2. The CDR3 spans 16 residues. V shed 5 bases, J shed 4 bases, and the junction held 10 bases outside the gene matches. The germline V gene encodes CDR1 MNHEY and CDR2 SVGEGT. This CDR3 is CASSAPGLAASDTQYF. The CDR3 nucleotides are TGTGCCAGCAGTGCTCCGGGACTAGCAGCTTCAGATACGCAGTATTTT.

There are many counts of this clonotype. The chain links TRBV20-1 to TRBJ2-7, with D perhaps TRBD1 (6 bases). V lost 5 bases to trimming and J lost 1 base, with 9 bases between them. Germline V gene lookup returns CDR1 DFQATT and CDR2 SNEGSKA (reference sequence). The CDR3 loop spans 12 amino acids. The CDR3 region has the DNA TGCAGTGCTCTCAGGGGATCCTACGAGCAGTACTTC. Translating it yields CSALRGSYEQYF.

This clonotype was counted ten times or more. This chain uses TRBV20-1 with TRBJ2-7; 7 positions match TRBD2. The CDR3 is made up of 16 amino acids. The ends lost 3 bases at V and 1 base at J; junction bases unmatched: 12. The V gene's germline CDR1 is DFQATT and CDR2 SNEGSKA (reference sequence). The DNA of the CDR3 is TGCAGTGCTAGCAGGTCGGCGGGAGTGTCGTCCTACGAGCAGTACTTC. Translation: CSASRSAGVSSYEQYF.

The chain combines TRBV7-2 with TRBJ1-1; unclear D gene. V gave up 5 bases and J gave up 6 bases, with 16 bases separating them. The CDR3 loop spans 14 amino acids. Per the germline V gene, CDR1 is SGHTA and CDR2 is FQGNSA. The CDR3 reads CASSNLEGKSEAFF. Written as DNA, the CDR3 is TGTGCCAGCAGCAACTTGGAGGGCAAGTCTGAAGCTTTCTTT. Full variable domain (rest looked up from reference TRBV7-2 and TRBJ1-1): GAGVSQSPSNKVTEKGKDVELRCDPISGHTALYWYRQSLGQGLEFLIYFQGNSAPDKSGLPSDRFSAERTGGSVSTLTIQRTQQEDSAVYLCASSNLEGKSEAFFGQGTRLTVV.

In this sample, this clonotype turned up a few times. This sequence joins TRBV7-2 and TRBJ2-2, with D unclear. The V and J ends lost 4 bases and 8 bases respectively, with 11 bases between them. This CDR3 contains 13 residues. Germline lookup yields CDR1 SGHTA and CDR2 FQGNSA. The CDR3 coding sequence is TGTGCCAGCAGCTCCAACATCCGGGGGGAGCTGTTTTTT. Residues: CASSSNIRGELFF.